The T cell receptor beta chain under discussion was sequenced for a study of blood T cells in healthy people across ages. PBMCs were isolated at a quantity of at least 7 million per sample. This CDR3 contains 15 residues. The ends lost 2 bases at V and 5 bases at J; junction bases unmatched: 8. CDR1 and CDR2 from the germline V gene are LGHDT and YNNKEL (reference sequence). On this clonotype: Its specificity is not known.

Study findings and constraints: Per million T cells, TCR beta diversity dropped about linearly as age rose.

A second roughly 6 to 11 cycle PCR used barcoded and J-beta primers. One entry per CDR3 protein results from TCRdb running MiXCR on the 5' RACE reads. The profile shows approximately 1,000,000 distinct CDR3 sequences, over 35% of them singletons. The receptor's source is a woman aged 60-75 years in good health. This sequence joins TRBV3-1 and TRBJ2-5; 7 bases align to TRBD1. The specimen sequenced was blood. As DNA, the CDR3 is TGTGCCAGCAGCCAAATGACAGGGTCTAGGGAGACCCAGTACTTC. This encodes CASSQMTGSRETQYF.